This TCR beta chain was sequenced for a study of cytomegalovirus exposure and HLA in healthy donors. Findings of the study overall: Several of the most significant clusters appeared, in a later analysis, to be linked to common viral pathogens.

PCR was performed using 60 Vbeta and 13 Jbeta primers. This table comes from immunoSEQ multiplex PCR, and its TCRdb copy is limited to in-frame clones, with some not included. The top ten hold 13% to 15% of the sample, which has 150,000 or so clones, about 80% seen once. With regard to this clone: What it binds is not known.

CDR1 is SGHTA and CDR2 is FQGNSA in the germline V gene. The germline V and J ends were trimmed by 1 base and 5 bases, with 12 bases remaining between them. CDR3 size: 15 residues. The V call is TRBV7-2, the J call TRBJ2-1; D possibly corresponds to TRBD1 (6 bases). Input material: PBMCs. This receptor was taken from a woman aged 40 to 50 in good health and CMV-seronegative. DNA of the CDR3: TGTGCCAGCAGCTTAGTCCGGACAGTTAACAATGAGCAGTTCTTC. This codes for CASSLVRTVNNEQFF.